This record covers a single TCR beta chain. Its antigen has not been determined. Per-base quality was not reported, and no clone a single base away is much larger than it. The CDR3, from cysteine to phenylalanine, totals 14 residues. Only the CDR3 part of the read is kept: 42 bases, read in frame from the first base. CDR1 and CDR2 (MDHEN, SYDVKM) derive from the germline V gene. V and J lose 3 bases and 6 bases, and a span of 12 bases separates them. The library was built by means of the immunoSEQ multiplex PCR assay. The multiplex PCR relied on a mix of 60 forward primers for TCR Vbeta segments and 13 reverse primers for TCR Jbeta segments. Amplification of the CDR3 region of rearranged TCR beta genes was performed with a multiplex PCR assay on genomic DNA. The amplified TCR beta libraries were sequenced on the Illumina HiSeq System as 87-base-pair reads. The authors' pipeline ran thus. Across the 600 to 700 repertoires, a later analysis counted some 81 million unique TCR beta chains, some 11 million of which were shared by at least two donors. A nearest-neighbor algorithm error-corrected the raw reads and collapsed the reads into unique sequences, merging closely related sequences to remove PCR and sequencing errors. V, D and J gene segments were assigned by aligning CDR3 sequences to IMGT reference sequences. For a sequence to be retained, a match of at least six nucleotides was required to both a V gene segment and a J gene segment. Rearrangements were classified as productive when the CDR3 lacked stop codons and remained in frame with V and J, and all other rearrangements were classified as non-productive. Following IMGT convention, CDR3 was defined as the stretch from the second conserved V-encoded cysteine to the conserved J-encoded phenylalanine. Sequences without an unambiguous match to a single V gene segment were excluded from the earlier analysis of several hundred of the donors. An earlier analysis of fewer than 750 of the donors called V segments functional above 56.7% productive rearrangements and segregating when the between-donor standard deviation exceeded 5%. To diagnose cytomegalovirus status from the catalog of TCR beta chain sequences, a statistical classification framework was built. V and J gene assignment, in a later analysis, came from comparing TCR nucleotide sequences with IMGT/GENE-DB human TR gene sequences. A later analysis assigned CDR3 sequences and most-parsimonious VDJ recombination scenarios with the TCRdist pipeline. In a later analysis, each TCR beta chain was defined by its CDR3 amino acid sequence together with its V-gene family, and reads lacking a unique V-gene family were excluded. To address suspected cross-contamination and a sequencing artifact, a later analysis removed several hundred highly shared, low-generation-probability nucleotide sequences. A later analysis calculated a clonal expansion index for each public chain from normalized within-repertoire ranks of inferred template counts. In a later analysis, generation probabilities were computed with a VDJ recombination model fitted to out-of-frame rearrangements, and the resulting probabilities were checked against IGoR. Hypergeometric tests were used in a later analysis to score TCR-TCR, TCR-HLA and TCR-CMV co-occurrence, with a repertoire-size bias correction applied to the TCR pairs. To estimate false discovery rates, a later analysis permuted the HLA or CMV assignments 20 times. In a later analysis, co-occurring TCRs were grouped using DBSCAN, and TCRdist sequence similarity was added for clustering within HLA-allele-positive subsets. For co-occurrence clustering, repertoires with fewer than 30,000 or more than 120,000 public chains were excluded, along with several repertoires with anomalous nucleotide sharing. What TCRdb holds here is the immuneACCESS table cut down to in-frame rearrangements. Part of the clones is not present; checked against another copy, under half of the missing clones reflect an unresolved V gene, and the others are unexplained. The V and J calls and clone size are taken from that table; D and trimming were inferred from the DNA. Here the sample has about 130,000 clones; approximately 85% occur a single time. The ten largest clones represent under 8.5% of the sample.

The cohort was made up of about 610 healthy bone marrow donors. Cohort members were all nominally healthy when sampled, although unrecorded immune exposures were likely present. The donor tested CMV seropositive, placing the donor among the 289 seropositive members of the cohort. Every donor gave a peripheral blood sample, and the peripheral blood mononuclear cells from that sample were used for TCR beta sequencing. Genomic DNA was extracted from the blood cell samples with the Qiagen DNeasy Blood Extraction Kit. The record originates from a study of cytomegalovirus exposure and HLA in healthy donors (dated by TCRdb to about 2017). About the investigation overall: An earlier analysis of fewer than 750 of the donors reported 250 to 350 Gb of sequence data and 95 million to 120 million unique TCR beta sequences obtained from about 180 million T cells. Across approximately 400 genotyped donors of the cohort, an average of about 200,000 unique TCR beta nucleotide sequences per donor were sequenced, and about a sixth of those sequences were non-productive. Roughly 300 gigabases of sequencing data and around 80 million unique TCR sequences made up an early release that covered fewer than 650 HLA-typed donors. To study patterns of TCR occurrence, a later analysis re-analyzed previously published TCR beta repertoires from 666 donors and added high-resolution HLA genotyping. In the later analysis, no new phenotypic data were used to find candidate immune exposures; instead, reliance was placed on TCR beta sequences and their occurrence across donors. Typing coverage differed by locus: A, B, C, DRB1 and DQB1 were typed in about 620-640 donors, DQA1 in 500 to 550, DPA1 in approximately 610, and DPB1 in just under 490. The T cell repertoires of about 700 subjects were profiled by immunosequencing and related to cytomegalovirus serostatus. Along with the approximately 700-subject first cohort, a separate validation cohort of about 110 different subjects was used. Four to six DR-DQ haplotypes were handled as single units for association and clustering, since linkage in the cohort was strong. Of the 300 to 450 genotyped donors, 65% to 90% were placed in the genetic ancestry cluster associated with self-reported Caucasian donors. To decide whether each TCR beta V gene segment behaved as functional or pseudogenic, an earlier analysis of some 600 of the donors relied on high-throughput TCR beta sequencing. The study aimed to test whether cataloging public T cell receptors could reveal signatures of past pathogen exposure. In a later genetic analysis, genome-wide SNP genotypes for about 65% of the roughly 700 donors were used, and that subset was treated as a discovery cohort. HLA typing included class I and class II loci at four-digit resolution. To predict cytomegalovirus infection status, the study brought together high-throughput TCR immunosequencing, statistical association of individual TCRs with disease status, and machine learning. Every repertoire in the discovery cohort had been generated on one and the same sequencing platform. Alongside the repertoire data, information on donor age, sex, ethnicity and CMV serostatus was compiled. Paper-wide results and their limitations: When HLA alleles, especially DR and DQ, strongly co-occurred, attributing TCR associations to individual alleles was difficult. The authors suggested that the approach could potentially be extended to other disease states and immunological phenotypes. A later analysis found that TCR association rates varied across HLA loci, with DRB1 alleles showing the most associated TCRs and HLA-C alleles the fewest. At a false discovery rate of 0.05, a later analysis linked 16,000 or so TCR beta sequences to specific HLA alleles. A total of fewer than 200 TCR beta chains were listed by the study as associated with cytomegalovirus. According to a later analysis, parvovirus B19, influenza, CMV and Epstein-Barr virus appeared linked to several top co-occurrence clusters. A further reported finding was that TCR beta sequences accurately predicted the HLA-A and HLA-B alleles for most subjects in the first cohort. Compared with the approximately 670-donor mean, donors in an Asian-associated ancestry cluster had fewer N-insertions in productive TCRs, according to a later genetic analysis. This cohort had only TCR beta chains sequenced, and the lack of alpha or paired-chain data limited which features could be detected. Because counts were too low, seventeen rarely observed V segments, including chromosome 9 orphons, were left out of the earlier analysis of some 600 of the donors. In an earlier analysis of fewer than 700 of the donors, most TCR beta V segments appeared in productive rearrangements about 87% or about 30% of the time, broadly matching IMGT annotations. In a later genetic analysis, a missense DCLRE1C variant was associated with V-gene and J-gene trimming of TCR beta chains, and the association was replicated in an independent cohort. Some IMGT-functional V segments, including TRBV6-2 and TRBV6-3, could not be distinguished by the 87-base-pair reads and were therefore excluded. Most CMV-associated TCR beta chains appeared to be HLA-restricted in a later analysis, and the HLA associations seemed to be driven largely by CMV exposure. While some public TCRs were present in many individuals, most TCR sequences turned up only very rarely across donors. A cluster of highly shared sequence variants was judged likely to represent a technical artifact of the sequencing pipeline. CMV serostatus was the only immune exposure information available for the cohort. A few of the identified cytomegalovirus-associated TCR beta chains were confirmed in vitro to be specific for cytomegalovirus antigens. Compared with equally common non-associated chains, HLA-associated TCR beta chains in a later analysis were more clonally expanded and had lower generation probabilities. HLA typing was unavailable for some donors at each locus, so association tests used only the typed subset. In both the original and validation cohorts, the classifier was reported to diagnose cytomegalovirus status with high specificity and sensitivity. Linkage disequilibrium might explain the correlated functional status among segregating V segments, but an unknown experimental factor could not be excluded. Presence/absence analyses assumed roughly uniform sequencing depth across donors, an assumption that may not hold.

This sequence uses TRBV28 and TRBJ1-3; tentative D gene TRBD1, with 5 bases matching. The sample comprised PBMCs. This TCR came from a woman aged 25 to 45 in good health and CMV-seropositive. The bases are TGTGCCAGCAGTTTCCAGGGAAGAGAAAACACCATATATTTT. The translation is CASSFQGRENTIYF.